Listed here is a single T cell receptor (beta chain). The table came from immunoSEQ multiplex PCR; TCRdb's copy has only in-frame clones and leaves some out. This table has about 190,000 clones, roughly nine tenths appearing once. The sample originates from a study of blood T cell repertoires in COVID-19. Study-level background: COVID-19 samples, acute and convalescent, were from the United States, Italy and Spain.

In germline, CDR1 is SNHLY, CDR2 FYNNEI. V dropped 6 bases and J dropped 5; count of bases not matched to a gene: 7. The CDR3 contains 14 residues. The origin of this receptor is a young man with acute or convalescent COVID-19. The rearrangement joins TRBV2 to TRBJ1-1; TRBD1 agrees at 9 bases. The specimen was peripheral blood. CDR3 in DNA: TGTGCCAGCAGAGCCGGGACAGGGTTTACTGAAGCTTTCTTT. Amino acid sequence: CASRAGTGFTEAFF.